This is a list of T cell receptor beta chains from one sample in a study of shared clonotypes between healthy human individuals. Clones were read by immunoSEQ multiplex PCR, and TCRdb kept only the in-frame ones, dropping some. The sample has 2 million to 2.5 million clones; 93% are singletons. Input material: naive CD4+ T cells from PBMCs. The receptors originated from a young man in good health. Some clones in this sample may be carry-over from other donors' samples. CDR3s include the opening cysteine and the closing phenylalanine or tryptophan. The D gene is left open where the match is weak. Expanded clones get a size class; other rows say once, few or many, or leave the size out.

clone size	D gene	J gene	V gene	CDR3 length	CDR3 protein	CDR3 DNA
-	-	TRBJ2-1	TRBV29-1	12	CSVDNRGNEQFF	TGCAGCGTTGATAACCGAGGCAATGAGCAGTTCTTC
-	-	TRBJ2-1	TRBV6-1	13	CASSQGTFAKQFF	TGTGCCAGCAGTCAGGGGACCTTCGCGAAGCAGTTCTTC
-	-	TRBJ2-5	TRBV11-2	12	CASSLVGETQYF	TGTGCCAGCAGCTTAGTGGGGGAGACCCAGTACTTC
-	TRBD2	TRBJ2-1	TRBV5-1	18	CASSLEGLAGTGHNEQFF	TGCGCCAGCAGCTTGGAGGGACTAGCGGGGACGGGGCACAATGAGCAGTTCTTC
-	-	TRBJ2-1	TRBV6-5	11	CASSYSGEQFF	TGTGCCAGCAGTTACAGCGGGGAGCAGTTCTTC
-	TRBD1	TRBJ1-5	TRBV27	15	CASSPGTGGDQPQHF	TGTGCCAGCAGTCCCGGGACAGGGGGCGATCAGCCCCAGCATTTT
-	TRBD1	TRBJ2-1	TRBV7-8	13	CASSFDRGDEQFF	TGTGCCAGCAGCTTCGACAGGGGCGATGAGCAGTTCTTC
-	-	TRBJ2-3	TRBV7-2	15	CASSYSGGSTDTQYF	TGTGCCAGCAGTTACTCCGGGGGATCCACAGATACGCAGTATTTT
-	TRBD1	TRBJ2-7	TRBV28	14	CASSARTGADEQYF	TGTGCCAGCAGTGCCCGGACAGGGGCCGACGAGCAGTACTTC
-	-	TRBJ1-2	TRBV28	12	CASSYKVYGYTF	TGTGCCAGCAGTTATAAGGTTTATGGCTACACCTTC
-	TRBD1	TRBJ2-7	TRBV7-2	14	CASSLDRGTAEQYF	TGTGCCAGCAGCTTAGACAGGGGTACCGCCGAGCAGTACTTC
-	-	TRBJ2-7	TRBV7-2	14	CASSFGGIPYEQYF	TGTGCCAGCAGCTTTGGCGGGATCCCCTACGAGCAGTACTTC
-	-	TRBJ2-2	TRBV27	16	CASSLYSGTNTGELFF	TGTGCCAGCAGTTTATACTCAGGGACGAACACCGGGGAGCTGTTTTTT
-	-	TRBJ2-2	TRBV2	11	CASNEGGELFF	TGTGCCAGCAATGAGGGGGGGGAGCTGTTTTTT
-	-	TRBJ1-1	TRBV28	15	CASSGRQLGNTEAFF	TGTGCCAGCAGTGGCAGACAGTTGGGGAACACTGAAGCTTTCTTT
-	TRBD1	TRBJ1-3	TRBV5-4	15	CASSYDGQVGNTIYF	TGTGCCAGCAGCTATGATGGACAGGTGGGAAACACCATATATTTT
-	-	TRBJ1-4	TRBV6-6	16	CASSYSPGRGNEKLFF	TGTGCCAGCAGTTACTCGCCGGGCAGGGGTAATGAAAAACTGTTTTTT
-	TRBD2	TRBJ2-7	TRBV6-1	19	CASSESVSPSGRSAYEQYF	TGTGCCAGCAGTGAATCTGTTTCGCCTAGCGGGAGGAGCGCCTACGAGCAGTACTTC
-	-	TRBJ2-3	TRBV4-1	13	CASSQVVGPTQYF	TGCGCCAGCAGCCAAGTGGTGGGCCCTACGCAGTATTTT
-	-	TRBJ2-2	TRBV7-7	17	CASSTGQNEIYTGELFF	TGTGCCAGCAGTACCGGACAGAACGAAATCTACACCGGGGAGCTGTTTTTT
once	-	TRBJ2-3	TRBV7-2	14	CASSFGTVTDTQYF	TGTGCCAGCAGCTTCGGCACGGTCACAGATACGCAGTATTTT
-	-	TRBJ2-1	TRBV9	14	CASSATTGNYEQFF	TGTGCCAGCAGCGCAACAACAGGAAACTATGAGCAGTTCTTC
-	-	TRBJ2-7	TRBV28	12	CASGQGPYEQYF	TGTGCCAGCGGGCAGGGGCCTTACGAGCAGTACTTC
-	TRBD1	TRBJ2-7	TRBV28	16	CASSYPDRGLPYEQYF	TGTGCCAGCAGTTATCCTGACAGGGGGTTGCCCTACGAGCAGTACTTC
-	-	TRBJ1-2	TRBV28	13	CASSATPNYGYTF	TGTGCCAGCAGTGCGACCCCTAACTATGGCTACACCTTC
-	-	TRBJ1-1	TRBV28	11	CASRGNTEAFF	TGTGCCAGCAGGGGCAACACTGAAGCTTTCTTT
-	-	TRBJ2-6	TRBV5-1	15	CASSGRFSGANVLTF	TGCGCCAGCAGTGGGCGGTTCTCTGGGGCCAACGTCCTGACTTTC
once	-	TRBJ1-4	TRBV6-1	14	CASSDRGYNEKLFF	TGTGCCAGCAGTGATCGCGGATATAATGAAAAACTGTTTTTT
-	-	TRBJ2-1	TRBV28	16	CASSNSPTISYNEQFF	TGTGCCAGCAGTAATTCACCTACCATCTCCTACAATGAGCAGTTCTTC
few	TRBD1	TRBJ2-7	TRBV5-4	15	CASSLGGQGSYEQYF	TGTGCCAGCAGCTTGGGGGGACAGGGCTCCTACGAGCAGTACTTC
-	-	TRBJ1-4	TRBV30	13	CAWSSTAPGKLFF	TGTGCCTGGAGTTCTACCGCCCCCGGAAAACTGTTTTTT
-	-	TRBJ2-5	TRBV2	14	CASSERSGVETQYF	TGTGCCAGCAGTGAACGATCGGGGGTGGAGACCCAGTACTTC
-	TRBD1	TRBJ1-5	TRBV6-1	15	CASSGRQGSNQPQHF	TGTGCCAGCAGCGGGAGACAGGGGAGCAATCAGCCCCAGCATTTT
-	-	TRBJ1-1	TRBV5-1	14	CASSSGDLATEAFF	TGCGCCAGCAGCTCAGGGGATCTAGCCACTGAAGCTTTCTTT
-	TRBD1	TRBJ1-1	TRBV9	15	CASSPWTGSDTEAFF	TGTGCCAGCAGCCCCTGGACAGGGTCGGACACTGAAGCTTTCTTT
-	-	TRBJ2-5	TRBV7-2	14	CASSRTNYQETQYF	TGTGCCAGCAGCCGTACTAACTACCAAGAGACCCAGTACTTC
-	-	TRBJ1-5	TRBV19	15	CASQRDWGSNQPQHF	TGTGCCAGTCAAAGGGACTGGGGTAGCAATCAGCCCCAGCATTTT
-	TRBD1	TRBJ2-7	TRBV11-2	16	CASSGLRTGGAYEQYF	TGTGCCAGCAGCGGGCTGAGGACAGGGGGGGCCTACGAGCAGTACTTC
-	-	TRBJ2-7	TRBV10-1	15	CASSESVNRSYEQYF	TGCGCCAGCAGTGAGTCTGTTAACAGGTCCTACGAGCAGTACTTC
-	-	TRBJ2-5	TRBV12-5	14	CASGTSGAQETQYF	TGTGCTAGTGGTACCAGTGGGGCACAAGAGACCCAGTACTTC
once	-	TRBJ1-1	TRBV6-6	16	CASSYGAGRMNTEAFF	TGTGCCAGCAGTTACGGGGCGGGGAGGATGAACACTGAAGCTTTCTTT
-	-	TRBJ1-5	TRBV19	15	CATTGRTPSNQPQHF	TGTGCCACCACGGGGCGGACTCCTAGCAATCAGCCCCAGCATTTT
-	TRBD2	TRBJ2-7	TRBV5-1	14	CASRRWEGPIEQYF	TGCGCCAGCAGGAGGTGGGAGGGCCCGATCGAGCAGTACTTC
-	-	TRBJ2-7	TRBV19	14	CASSIVGGPREQYF	TGTGCCAGTAGTATAGTGGGAGGCCCTCGGGAGCAGTACTTC
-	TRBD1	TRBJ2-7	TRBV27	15	CASTQGQGAPYEQYF	TGTGCCAGCACCCAGGGACAGGGGGCTCCCTACGAGCAGTACTTC